The T cell receptor (beta chain) under discussion was sequenced for a study of cytomegalovirus exposure and HLA in healthy donors. Study outcomes and limitations: Presence/absence analyses assumed roughly uniform sequencing depth across donors, which may not hold. Sequences of the TCR beta chain were said to predict the HLA-A and HLA-B alleles of most subjects accurately.

Points on this clone: The antigen remains unidentified.

PCR used 60 Vbeta primers and 13 Jbeta primers. Assay used: immunoSEQ multiplex PCR; TCRdb lists only in-frame clones, some missing. The sample contains about 54,000 clones, less than 85% of which appear only once. CDR3 length equals 13 residues. V lost 5 bases and J lost 6; bases outside the gene matches: 3. Germline CDR1 and CDR2: MDHEN and SYDVKM. The sequenced sample consisted of PBMCs. The clonotype was recovered from a woman aged 18-35 years in good health and CMV-seronegative. The V gene is TRBV28, the J gene TRBJ2-1; 8 nucleotides align to TRBD1. Written as DNA, the CDR3 is TGTGCCAGCAGTCGAGGACAGGGCAATGAGCAGTTCTTC. Translated: CASSRGQGNEQFF.